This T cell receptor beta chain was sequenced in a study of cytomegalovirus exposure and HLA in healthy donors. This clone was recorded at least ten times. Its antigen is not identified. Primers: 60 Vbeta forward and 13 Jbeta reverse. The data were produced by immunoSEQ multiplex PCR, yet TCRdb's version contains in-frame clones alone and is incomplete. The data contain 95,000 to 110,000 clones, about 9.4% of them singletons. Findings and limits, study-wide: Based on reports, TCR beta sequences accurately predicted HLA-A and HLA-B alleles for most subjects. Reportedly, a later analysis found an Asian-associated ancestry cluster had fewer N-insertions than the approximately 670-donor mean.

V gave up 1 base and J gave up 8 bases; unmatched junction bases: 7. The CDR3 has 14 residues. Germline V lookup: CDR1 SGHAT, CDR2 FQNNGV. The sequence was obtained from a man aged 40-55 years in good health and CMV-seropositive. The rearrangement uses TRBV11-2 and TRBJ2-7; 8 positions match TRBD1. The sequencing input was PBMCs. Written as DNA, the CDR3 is TGTGCCAGCAGCTTAGCCGGGACAGGTAATAAGCAGTACTTC. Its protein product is CASSLAGTGNKQYF. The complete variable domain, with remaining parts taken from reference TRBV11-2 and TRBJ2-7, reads EAGVAQSPRYKIIEKRQSVAFWCNPISGHATLYWYQQILGQGPKLLIQFQNNGVVDDSQLPKDRFSAERLKGVDSTLKIQPAKLEDSAVYLCASSLAGTGNKQYFGPGTRLTVT.